The clone carrying this T cell receptor (beta chain) was observed many times. These data come from a study of T cells in Graves' hyperthyroidism and ophthalmopathy. Germline V gene data show CDR1 as SGHRS and CDR2 as YFSETQ. This CDR3 is 15 amino acids long. Trimming left V 3 bases short and J 2 bases short, with 14 bases between. Using RNA transcripts as the source, TCR beta CDR3 regions were amplified. When the TCR CDR3 underwent first-round RT-PCR, the HTBI primer set was used. TCRdb re-called the multiplex PCR reads with MiXCR, one entry per CDR3 protein. The profile shows approximately 590,000 distinct CDR3 sequences, approximately 15% of them singletons.

Sequences were obtained from blood. V gene TRBV5-1 combines with J gene TRBJ1-2, with D tentatively TRBD1 (6 bases). This TCR was recovered from a woman aged 30 to 39 with Graves' hyperthyroidism. The CDR3 nucleotides are TGCGCCAGCAGCTGGGGGCGGACAGCAAACTATGGCTACACCTTC. As protein: CASSWGRTANYGYTF.